The clone carrying this TCR beta chain was detected once. Its target is not known. This specimen belongs to a study of T cell clonotyping in hematopoietic cell transplantation. Whole-study results and caveats: Pathologically expanded recipient clonotypes increased progressively from day 30 to day 180 as diversity fell. No sorting was done, leaving CD4 and CD8 contributions mixed. Higher Inverse Simpson Index values in graft donor and pretransplant recipient predicted broader posttransplant TCR diversity.

The protocol was immunoSEQ multiplex PCR, while the TCRdb copy is restricted to in-frame clones and leaves out a portion. Here the sample spans some 40,000 clones, around 95% being singletons. The CDR3 is made up of 15 amino acids. V lost 5 bases and J lost 2; bases outside the gene matches: 6. Per germline, CDR1 MNHEY and CDR2 SVGAGI. This chain connects TRBV6-5 to TRBJ2-3, with 8 bases lining up with TRBD2. The material sequenced was peripheral blood mononuclear cells. The receptor was isolated from a woman aged 45-60 years in good health. Some clones in this sample may be carry-over from other donors' samples. This CDR3 is CASSRAGEDTDTQYF. The CDR3 nucleotides read TGTGCCAGCAGTCGAGCGGGAGAGGACACAGATACGCAGTATTTT.